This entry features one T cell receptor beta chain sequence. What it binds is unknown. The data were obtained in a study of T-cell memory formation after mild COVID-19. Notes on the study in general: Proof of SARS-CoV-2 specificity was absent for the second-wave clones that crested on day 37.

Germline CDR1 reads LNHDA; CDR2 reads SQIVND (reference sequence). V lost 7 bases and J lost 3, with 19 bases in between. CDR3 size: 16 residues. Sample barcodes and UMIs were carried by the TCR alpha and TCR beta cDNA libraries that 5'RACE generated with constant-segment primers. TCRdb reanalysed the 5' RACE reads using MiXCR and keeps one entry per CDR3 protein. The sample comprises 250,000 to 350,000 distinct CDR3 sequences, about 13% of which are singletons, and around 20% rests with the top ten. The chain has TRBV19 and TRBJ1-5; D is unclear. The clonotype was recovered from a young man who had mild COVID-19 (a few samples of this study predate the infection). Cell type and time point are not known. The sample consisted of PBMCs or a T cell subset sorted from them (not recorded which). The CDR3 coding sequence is TGTGCCAGTATGAGTCTGGGCGGCCGGTACAATCAGCCCCAGCATTTT. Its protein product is CASMSLGGRYNQPQHF.